The 22 T cell receptor beta chains listed next were all sequenced from one sample in a study of immune evolution from preneoplasia to lung adenocarcinoma. The protocol was immunoSEQ multiplex PCR, while the TCRdb copy is restricted to in-frame clones and leaves out a portion. Counted here are 12,000 to 15,000 clones, around 84% occurring once; the ten biggest clones make up 2.5% to 3.5%. Sequenced material: FFPE minimally invasive lung adenocarcinoma tissue. These receptors were collected from a person in their sixties or seventies with lung adenocarcinoma.

The rearrangement joins TRBV9 to TRBJ1-1; D might be TRBD1 (5 bases). Trimming stripped 3 bases from V and 2 bases from J, with 14 bases between. The CDR3 sequence is 15 residues long. The germline gives CDR1 SGDLS, CDR2 YYNGEE. The CDR3 here is CASSATGTDNTEAFF. The CDR3 DNA follows: TGTGCCAGCAGCGCGACCGGGACGGATAACACTGAAGCTTTCTTT.

This clone was observed a few times. The chain uses TRBV28 and TRBJ2-5; no clear D gene. This CDR3 is 11 amino acids long. The ends were cut back, 5 bases at V and 4 bases at J, with 5 bases in the middle. From germline, CDR1 is MDHEN and CDR2 SYDVKM. DNA for the CDR3: TGTGCCAGCAGTAAGGGAGAGACCCAGTACTTC. Residues: CASSKGETQYF.

This clone turned up a few times. V and J are TRBV27 and TRBJ2-1; 7 nucleotides agree with TRBD2. The CDR3 has 15 amino acids. J gave up 2 bases and V 3 bases, and 4 bases lay outside the gene matches. The germline V gene encodes CDR1 MNHEY and CDR2 SMNVEV (reference sequence). CDR3 protein: CASSFGGGAYNEQFF. CDR3 nucleotide sequence: TGTGCCAGCAGTTTTGGTGGGGGGGCCTACAATGAGCAGTTCTTC.

The J gene is TRBJ2-3, the V gene TRBV27, with TRBD2 identical over 7 bases. The CDR3 extends over 15 amino acids. The germline V gene encodes CDR1 MNHEY and CDR2 SMNVEV (reference sequence). With 3 bases clipped from V and 6 bases from J, the junction kept 9 bases outside the gene matches. CDR3 protein: CASSFGAGVVDTQYF. CDR3 nucleotides: TGTGCCAGCAGTTTCGGGGCGGGAGTAGTGGATACGCAGTATTTT.

This clone appeared once. The chain recombines TRBV27 with TRBJ2-7, with 8 bases identical to TRBD2. The CDR3 is 15 residues long. In germline, CDR1 is MNHEY, CDR2 SMNVEV (reference sequence). J gave up 0 bases and V 2 bases, and 3 bases lay outside the gene matches. DNA for the CDR3: TGTGCCAGCAGTTTACGACTAGCGAGCTCCTACGAGCAGTACTTC. Translation gives CASSLRLASSYEQYF.

The chain links TRBV28 to TRBJ2-7; D possibly matches TRBD1 or TRBD2 (5 bases each). The germline CDR1 and CDR2 sequences are MDHEN and SYDVKM. Trimming took off 8 bases at V and 3 bases at J, with 17 bases between the two ends. CDR3 size: 14 residues. The CDR3 is CASSWDESHYEQYF. The CDR3 nucleotides read TGTGCCAGCTCCTGGGACGAGTCTCACTACGAGCAGTACTTC. The full variable domain, in which reference TRBV28 and TRBJ2-7 provide the parts outside the CDR3, is DVKVTQSSRYLVKRTGEKVFLECVQDMDHENMFWYRQDPGLGLRLIYFSYDVKMKEKGDIPEGYSVSREKKERFSLILESASTNQTSMYLCASSWDESHYEQYFGPGTRLTVT.

The chain employs TRBV29-1 and TRBJ2-7, with 11 bases aligning to TRBD1. CDR1 is SQVTM, CDR2 ANQGSEA, per germline. There are 15 residues in the CDR3. Trimming cost V 6 bases and J 0 bases; bases outside gene matches: 7. CDR3 region: CSVAKGTGGSYEQYF. CDR3 nucleotide sequence: TGCAGCGTCGCGAAAGGGACAGGGGGCTCCTACGAGCAGTACTTC.

The chain couples TRBV4-1 to TRBJ2-1; 7 bases are shared with TRBD2. V lost 0 bases, J lost 4 bases, and 6 bases stayed unmatched. Germline assignment: CDR1 MGHRA and CDR2 YSYEKL. The CDR3 runs 16 residues. CDR3 region: CASSQDWSGMYNEQFF. The CDR3 nucleotides are TGCGCCAGCAGCCAAGATTGGAGCGGGATGTACAATGAGCAGTTCTTC.

The chain carries TRBV30 and TRBJ1-6; D call uncertain. CDR3 length equals 14 residues. The germline V and J ends were trimmed by 4 bases and 8 bases, with 15 bases remaining between them. Looked up from germline, CDR1 is GTSNPN and CDR2 is SVGIG (reference sequence). In nucleotides, the CDR3 is TGTGCCTGGACGAACGAAGGGATGGATTCACCCCTCCACTTT. Translating gives CAWTNEGMDSPLHF.

Here the CDR3 reads CASSPKRQRSDEADTQYF. The CDR3 DNA follows: TGTGCCAGCAGCCCAAAGCGACAGCGATCCGATGAGGCAGATACGCAGTATTTT. The chain joins TRBV9 to TRBJ2-3, with a weak D call TRBD1 (5 bases). Trimming shortened V by 4 bases and J by 4 bases, and 25 bases separated the two germline ends. There are 18 residues in the CDR3. The germline gives CDR1 SGDLS, CDR2 YYNGEE.

The gene calls are TRBV7-9 and TRBJ2-2, with no clear D. The CDR3 consists of 15 residues. In germline, CDR1 is SEHNR, CDR2 FQNEAQ (reference sequence). The V and J ends lost 1 base and 0 bases respectively, with 6 bases between them. The chain's CDR3 is CASSLGHANTGELFF. CDR3 sequence (DNA): TGTGCCAGCAGCTTAGGACACGCGAACACCGGGGAGCTGTTTTTT.

The chain combines TRBV9 with TRBJ1-2; perhaps TRBD1 as D (6 bases). Between the trimmed V and J ends, which lost 4 bases and 4 bases, there was a span of 14 bases. This CDR3 is built from 14 residues. Per germline, CDR1 SGDLS and CDR2 YYNGEE. CDR3 sequence: CASSPDRTVYGYTF. The CDR3 DNA is TGTGCCAGCAGCCCGGATCGGACAGTCTATGGCTACACCTTC. The variable domain in full, with the rest retrieved from reference TRBV9 and TRBJ1-2, is DSGVTQTPKHLITATGQRVTLRCSPRSGDLSVYWYQQSLDQGLQFLIQYYNGEERAKGNILERFSAQQFPDLHSELNLSSLELGDSALYFCASSPDRTVYGYTFGSGTRLTVV.

This chain joins TRBV18 and TRBJ2-7; D gene uncertain. CDR1 and CDR2 (germline): KGHSH, LQKENI. The CDR3 sequence is 16 residues long. V was clipped by 2 bases and J by 7 bases, with 21 bases between them. The CDR3, as DNA: TGTGCCAGCTCACCAGGGTTCACGGACCCTCCGAGAGAGCAGTACTTC. Its protein product is CASSPGFTDPPREQYF.

This chain links TRBV9 with TRBJ2-3, with D perhaps matching TRBD1 or TRBD2 (5 bases each). Trimming left V 4 bases short and J 2 bases short, with 11 bases between. Germline CDR1 reads SGDLS; CDR2 reads YYNGEE. This CDR3 region has 14 residues. DNA for the CDR3: TGTGCCAGCAGCAAAAGGGACGCCACAGATACGCAGTATTTT. Translation: CASSKRDATDTQYF.

This chain links TRBV15 with TRBJ1-4; 7 nucleotides agree with TRBD1. CDR3 length equals 14 residues. V lost 0 bases, J lost 5 bases, and 0 bases stayed unmatched. Germline assignment: CDR1 LNHNV and CDR2 YYDKDF (reference sequence). In DNA form, the CDR3 reads TGTGCCACCAGCAGAGACAGGGGGAATGAAAAACTGTTTTTT. It translates to CATSRDRGNEKLFF.

The V call is TRBV28, the J call TRBJ1-2; maybe TRBD1 (5 bases). With 6 bases removed from V and 4 bases from J, the gap between germline ends came to 12 bases. Germline values: CDR1 MDHEN, CDR2 SYDVKM. The CDR3 consists of 13 residues. The CDR3 DNA sequence: TGTGCCAGCAGATCCCGGGACTCCTATGGCTACACCTTC. Translating it yields CASRSRDSYGYTF.

The chain couples TRBV29-1 to TRBJ2-7, with 11 bases fitting TRBD2. Germline-derived CDR1 and CDR2 are SQVTM and ANQGSEA. This CDR3 contains 18 residues. V lost 1 base and J lost 2; bases outside the gene matches: 13. The chain's CDR3 is CSVEAPSGRSLPPYEQYF. The CDR3 coding sequence is TGCAGCGTTGAAGCGCCTAGCGGGAGGTCTCTTCCTCCCTACGAGCAGTACTTC.

V is TRBV11-2 and J is TRBJ1-6; D is possibly TRBD1 (5 bases). V was clipped by 0 bases and J by 10 bases, with 10 bases between them. CDR1 SGHAT and CDR2 FQNNGV come from the germline V gene. The CDR3 length is 14 residues. The CDR3 sequence is CASSLDRGASPLHF. In DNA, the CDR3 is TGTGCCAGCAGCTTAGACCGGGGCGCCTCACCCCTCCACTTT.

The gene calls are TRBV7-2 and TRBJ1-1; 7 bases align to TRBD1. Germline V gene data show CDR1 as SGHTA and CDR2 as FQGNSA. The V and J ends lost 5 bases and 4 bases, in that order; junction bases with no gene match: 7. The CDR3 loop spans 14 amino acids. The CDR3 DNA reads TGTGCCAGCAGCATTCCGGGACAGTTCACTGAAGCTTTCTTT. Its protein product is CASSIPGQFTEAFF.

This chain connects TRBV7-9 to TRBJ2-1; tentatively, D is TRBD2 (6 bases). From germline, CDR1 is SEHNR and CDR2 FQNEAQ (reference sequence). The CDR3 consists of 16 residues. V was pared by 5 bases and J by 4 bases, with 18 bases between. CDR3 region: CASSPKERVTYNEQFF. The DNA of the CDR3 is TGTGCCAGCAGCCCCAAAGAGCGGGTGACGTACAATGAGCAGTTCTTC.

This rearrangement joins TRBV27 to TRBJ2-5, with D maybe TRBD2 (5 bases). Germline values: CDR1 MNHEY, CDR2 SMNVEV (reference sequence). The CDR3 has 15 amino acids. Trimming stripped 4 bases from V and 0 bases from J, with 12 bases between. The DNA of the CDR3 is TGTGCCAGCAGTTGGAAAGGGAGAAACCAAGAGACCCAGTACTTC. It translates to CASSWKGRNQETQYF.

The chain uses TRBV7-8 and TRBJ1-5; 9 bases agree with TRBD1. Germline V gene data show CDR1 as SGHVS and CDR2 as FQNEAQ. J was trimmed by 5 bases and V by 4 bases; bases with no gene match: 6. There are 15 residues in the CDR3. CDR3 amino acids: CASSWGTGLHQPQHF. CDR3 coding DNA: TGTGCCAGCAGCTGGGGGACAGGGTTGCATCAGCCCCAGCATTTT.